This entry lists 18 T cell receptor beta chains sequenced from one sample in a study of T cell repertoires in cytomegalovirus infection. One entry per CDR3 protein, called by TCRdb with MiXCR from the reads. The sample lists 200,000 to 300,000 distinct CDR3 sequences, 10% to 15% occurring once. Sequences were obtained from PBMCs. The receptor set was obtained from a human donor in good health (CMV status not recorded). Some clones in this sample may be carry-over from other donors' samples.

This clonotype has just a few counts. This chain links TRBV7-2 with TRBJ2-3, with a possible D match to TRBD2 (5 bases). Trimming pared 5 bases from V and 6 bases from J, leaving 15 bases between. The CDR3 consists of 14 residues. Per germline, CDR1 SGHTA and CDR2 FQGNSA. The CDR3 sequence: CASSVQAAVDTQYF. The CDR3 DNA reads TGTGCCAGCAGCGTCCAAGCGGCGGTCGATACGCAGTATTTT.

This clonotype was recorded a few times. This chain uses TRBV29-1 with TRBJ1-2; TRBD1 agrees at 9 bases. Germline loops: CDR1 SQVTM, CDR2 ANQGSEA. V was pared by 5 bases and J by 8 bases, with 9 bases of the junction left unmatched. The length of the CDR3 is 13 residues. CDR3 sequence (DNA): TGCAGCGTTCCCGGGACAGGGCTATACGGCTACACCTTC. It yields the protein CSVPGTGLYGYTF.

This clonotype has a count of ten or more. V usage is TRBV7-6 and J usage is TRBJ1-1, with D tentatively TRBD1 (5 bases). The CDR3 consists of 13 residues. V was clipped by 5 bases and J by 4 bases, with 11 bases between them. Germline CDR1 and CDR2: SGHVS and FNYEAQ. CDR3 bases: TGTGCCAGCAGCACGAACGGGGGCACTGAAGCTTTCTTT. Its protein product is CASSTNGGTEAFF.

The chain links TRBV5-1 to TRBJ2-6; D is perhaps TRBD2 (6 bases). V was cut by 0 bases and J by 0 bases, with 13 bases left in between. There are 18 residues in the CDR3. The germline V gene encodes CDR1 SGHRS and CDR2 YFSETQ. The DNA for the CDR3 is TGCGCCAGCAGCTTGGTTCGGGAGACTCGCTCTGGGGCCAACGTCCTGACTTTC. This codes for CASSLVRETRSGANVLTF.

This clonotype has ten or more counts. This chain uses TRBV14 with TRBJ2-1, with 8 bases lining up with TRBD2. This CDR3 region has 16 residues. Germline V gene lookup returns CDR1 SGHDN and CDR2 FVKESK. J was trimmed by 15 bases and V by 1 base; bases with no gene match: 17. CDR3 DNA: TGTGCCAGCAGCCAAGTTAGTCTTACTAGCGGAGCCGCTAGGTTCTTC. Protein sequence: CASSQVSLTSGAARFF.

The V call is TRBV7-3, the J call TRBJ2-5; the D is unclear. Germline assignment: CDR1 SGHTA and CDR2 FQGTGA. V dropped 6 bases and J dropped 5 bases, with 10 bases sitting between them. This CDR3 has 12 residues. The CDR3 sequence is CASSYDGETQYF. Here the CDR3 DNA reads TGTGCCAGCAGTTACGACGGGGAGACCCAGTACTTC.

This clonotype was found a few times. The CDR3, as DNA: TGCTCCTCTGGAAAGGGTACTAGCGGGAGACAAGAGACCCAGTACTTC. Protein product: CSSGKGTSGRQETQYF. The V gene is TRBV29-1, the J gene TRBJ2-5; 11 bases fit TRBD2. The CDR3 covers 16 residues. The germline V gene encodes CDR1 SQVTM and CDR2 ANQGSEA.

This clonotype was picked up many times. The genes are TRBV7-2 and TRBJ1-2; D remains ambiguous. Trimming removed 1 base from V and 0 bases from J, with 12 bases in between. The CDR3 has 16 residues. Germline V CDR1 and CDR2: SGHTA, FQGNSA. In DNA form, the CDR3 reads TGTGCCAGCAGCTTAGTGGCGATAGATTCTAACTATGGCTACACCTTC. Its translation is CASSLVAIDSNYGYTF.

This clonotype showed up many times. V gene TRBV7-2 combines with J gene TRBJ1-5, with 11 bases matching TRBD1. Germline V gives CDR1 SGHTA, CDR2 FQGNSA. Trimming cost V 4 bases and J 5 bases; bases outside gene matches: 4. The CDR3 spans 15 residues. The CDR3 loop reads CASSSGQGADQPQHF. In nucleotides, the CDR3 is TGTGCCAGCAGCTCTGGACAGGGGGCGGATCAGCCCCAGCATTTT.

This clonotype was seen many times. The chain uses TRBV7-2 and TRBJ1-1, with 7 bases fitting TRBD1. V lost 5 bases, J lost 6 bases, and 9 bases stayed unmatched. Germline lookup yields CDR1 SGHTA and CDR2 FQGNSA. The CDR3 is made up of 14 amino acids. In nucleotides, the CDR3 is TGTGCCAGCAGCCACCTGGGGCAGGGGGCTGAAGCTTTCTTT. This translates into CASSHLGQGAEAFF.

At least ten counts were recorded for this clonotype. V usage is TRBV6-1 and J usage is TRBJ2-1; D is perhaps TRBD1 (5 bases). Germline values: CDR1 MNHNS, CDR2 SASEGT. Trimming took 5 bases from V and 0 from J, leaving 17 bases between them. This CDR3 is 17 amino acids long. CDR3 in amino acids: CASSPLEGVGSYNEQFF. In DNA form, the CDR3 reads TGTGCCAGCAGTCCGCTTGAAGGGGTTGGCTCCTACAATGAGCAGTTCTTC.

The gene calls are TRBV18 and TRBJ1-1; D may be TRBD1 (6 bases). The germline V and J ends were trimmed by 1 base and 7 bases, with 10 bases remaining between them. Germline CDR1 is KGHSH and CDR2 is LQKENI. CDR3 length: 13 residues. CDR3 DNA sequence: TGTGCCAGCTCACCACGTCAGGGGAGTGAAGCTTTCTTT. This gives the protein CASSPRQGSEAFF.

The V gene is TRBV25-1, the J gene TRBJ1-1; a possible D gene is TRBD1 (5 bases). Germline V gene lookup returns CDR1 MGHDK and CDR2 SYGVNS. V dropped 1 base and J dropped 3 bases, with 12 bases sitting between them. The CDR3 is made up of 15 amino acids. CDR3 DNA: TGTGCCAGCAGTGAATGGGGCAGCCCGTACACTGAAGCTTTCTTT. It yields the protein CASSEWGSPYTEAFF.

In this sample, this clonotype turned up many times. This chain uses TRBV11-2 with TRBJ2-1, with 8 bases matching TRBD1. Germline assignment: CDR1 SGHAT and CDR2 FQNNGV. The CDR3 length is 16 residues. V shed 6 bases, J shed 0 bases, and the junction held 7 bases outside the gene matches. In nucleotides, the CDR3 is TGTGCCAGCAGTGGACAGGGACTGAGCTCCTACAATGAGCAGTTCTTC. Translating gives CASSGQGLSSYNEQFF.

This clonotype occurred a few times. This sequence joins TRBV7-3 and TRBJ2-2, with a weak D call TRBD2 (6 bases). The CDR3 totals 15 residues. Between the trimmed V and J ends, which lost 2 bases and 2 bases, there was a span of 9 bases. Germline V gene data show CDR1 as SGHTA and CDR2 as FQGTGA. The CDR3 DNA follows: TGTGCCAGCAGCTTAGAGCGGGTTAACACCGGGGAGCTGTTTTTT. Amino acids: CASSLERVNTGELFF. The full variable domain, in which reference TRBV7-3 and TRBJ2-2 provide the parts outside the CDR3, is GAGVSQTPSNKVTEKGKYVELRCDPISGHTALYWYRQSLGQGPEFLIYFQGTGAADDSGLPNDRFFAVRPEGSVSTLKIQRTERGDSAVYLCASSLERVNTGELFFGEGSRLTVL.

This clonotype was detected ten times or more. The rearrangement joins TRBV7-3 to TRBJ2-2; D is unresolved. The CDR3 totals 14 residues. With 4 bases removed from V and 7 bases from J, the gap between germline ends came to 13 bases. Germline loops: CDR1 SGHTA, CDR2 FQGTGA. This chain's CDR3 is CASSSKTVGGELFF. The CDR3, as DNA: TGTGCCAGCAGCTCCAAGACTGTGGGCGGGGAGCTGTTTTTT.

The J gene is TRBJ1-2, the V gene TRBV3-1; a weak D match, TRBD1 (6 bases). The CDR3 is 16 residues long. Germline CDR1 and CDR2: LGHDT and YNNKEL (reference sequence). Trimming pared 6 bases from V and 2 bases from J, leaving 19 bases between. The CDR3 coding sequence is TGTGCCAGCAGGAGAAATTCAGCGGGACAAAACTATGGCTACACCTTC. Its protein product is CASRRNSAGQNYGYTF.

This clonotype was seen a few times. This rearrangement joins TRBV5-6 to TRBJ2-6, with a weak D call TRBD1 (6 bases). Germline-derived CDR1 and CDR2 are SGHDT and YYEEEE. Trimming removed 2 bases from V and 5 bases from J, with 11 bases in between. CDR3 length equals 15 residues. The CDR3 sequence: CASSLQGLWANVLTF. CDR3 bases: TGTGCCAGCAGCTTACAGGGATTATGGGCCAACGTCCTGACTTTC.